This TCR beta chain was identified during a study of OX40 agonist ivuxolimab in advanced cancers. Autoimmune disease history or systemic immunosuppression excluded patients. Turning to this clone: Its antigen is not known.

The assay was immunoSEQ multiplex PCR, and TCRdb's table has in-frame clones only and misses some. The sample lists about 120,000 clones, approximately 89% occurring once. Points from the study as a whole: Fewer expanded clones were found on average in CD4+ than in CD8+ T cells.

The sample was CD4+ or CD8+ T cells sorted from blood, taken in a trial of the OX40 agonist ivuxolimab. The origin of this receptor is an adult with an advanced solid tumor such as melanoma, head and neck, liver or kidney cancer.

The CDR3 DNA follows: TGTGCCAGCAGTGTTGGCACTGAAGCTTTCTTT. Translated, it gives CASSVGTEAFF. J is TRBJ1-1 and V is TRBV6-1; no reliable D call. CDR1 and CDR2 (germline): MNHNS, SASEGT. V lost 4 bases and J 4 bases, leaving 4 bases between the germline ends. This CDR3 region has 11 residues.